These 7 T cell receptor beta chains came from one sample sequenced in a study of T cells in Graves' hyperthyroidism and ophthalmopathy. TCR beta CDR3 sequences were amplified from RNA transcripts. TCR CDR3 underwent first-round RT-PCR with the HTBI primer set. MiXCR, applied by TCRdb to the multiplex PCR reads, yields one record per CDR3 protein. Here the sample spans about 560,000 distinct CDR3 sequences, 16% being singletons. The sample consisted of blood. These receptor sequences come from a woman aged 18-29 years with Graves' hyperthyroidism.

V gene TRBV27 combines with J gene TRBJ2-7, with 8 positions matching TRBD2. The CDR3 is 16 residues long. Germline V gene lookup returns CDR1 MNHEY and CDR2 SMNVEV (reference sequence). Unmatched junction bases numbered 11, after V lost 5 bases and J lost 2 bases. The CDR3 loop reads CASSKGERESAYEQYF. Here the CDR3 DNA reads TGTGCCAGCAGTAAGGGGGAGCGGGAGTCGGCCTACGAGCAGTACTTC.

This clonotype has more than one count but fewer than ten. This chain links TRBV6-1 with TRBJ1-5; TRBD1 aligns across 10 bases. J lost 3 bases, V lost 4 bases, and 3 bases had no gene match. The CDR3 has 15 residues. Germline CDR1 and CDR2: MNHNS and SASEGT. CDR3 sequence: CASSGGTGVNQPQHF. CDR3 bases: TGTGCCAGCAGTGGAGGGACAGGGGTCAATCAGCCCCAGCATTTT.

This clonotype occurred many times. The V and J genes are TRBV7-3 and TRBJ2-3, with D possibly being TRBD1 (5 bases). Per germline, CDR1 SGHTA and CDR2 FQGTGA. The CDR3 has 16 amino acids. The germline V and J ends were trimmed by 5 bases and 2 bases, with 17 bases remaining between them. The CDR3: CASSLGPPGYTDTQYF. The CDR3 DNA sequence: TGTGCCAGCAGCCTGGGGCCACCAGGCTACACAGATACGCAGTATTTT.

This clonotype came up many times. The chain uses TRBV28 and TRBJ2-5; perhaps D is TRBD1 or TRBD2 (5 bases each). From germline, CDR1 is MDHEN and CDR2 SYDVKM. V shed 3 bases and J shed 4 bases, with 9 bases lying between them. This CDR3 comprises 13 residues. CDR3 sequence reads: CASSFSGPETQYF. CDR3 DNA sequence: TGTGCCAGCAGTTTTTCGGGGCCAGAGACCCAGTACTTC.

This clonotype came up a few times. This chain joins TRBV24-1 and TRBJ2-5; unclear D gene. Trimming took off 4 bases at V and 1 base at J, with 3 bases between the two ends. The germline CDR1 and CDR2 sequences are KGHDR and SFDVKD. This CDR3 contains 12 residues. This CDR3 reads CATSDGQETQYF. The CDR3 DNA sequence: TGTGCCACCAGTGACGGCCAAGAGACCCAGTACTTC.

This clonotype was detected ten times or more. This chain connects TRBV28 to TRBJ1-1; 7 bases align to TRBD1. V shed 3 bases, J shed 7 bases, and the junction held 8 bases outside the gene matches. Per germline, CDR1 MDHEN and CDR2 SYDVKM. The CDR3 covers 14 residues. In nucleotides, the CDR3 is TGTGCCAGCAGTTTGATGACAGGGATTCTTGAAGCTTTCTTT. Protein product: CASSLMTGILEAFF.

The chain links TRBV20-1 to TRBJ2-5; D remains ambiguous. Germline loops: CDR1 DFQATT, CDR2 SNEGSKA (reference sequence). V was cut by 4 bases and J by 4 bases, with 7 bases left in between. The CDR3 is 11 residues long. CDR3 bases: TGCAGTGCTAACCCGCGAGAGACCCAGTACTTC. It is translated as CSANPRETQYF.